This TCR beta chain comes out of a study of blood T cell repertoires in COVID-19. Study-level background: PBMCs, B-cell-depleted T cells, or T cells provided the cDNA or gDNA that made up the material.

Authors' analysis steps: Estimates of nucleated cell counts were drawn from the amplification of reference gene primers. The assay was immunoSEQ multiplex PCR, and TCRdb's table has in-frame clones only and misses some. V and J calls plus clone size are reproduced from that table; the DNA served to infer D and trimming. In the table there are more than 200,000 clones, around 87% of which are singletons. Trimming removed 7 bases from V and 0 bases from J; junction bases left unmatched: 9. The V gene's germline CDR1 is LNHDA and CDR2 SQIVND (reference sequence). The CDR3 contains 16 residues. The sample consisted of PBMCs or T cells enriched from blood (not recorded which). This chain connects TRBV19 to TRBJ1-3; 7 nucleotides line up with TRBD1. This receptor was taken from a woman between 45 and 65 years old who had recovered from COVID-19. The CDR3 reads CASKPTGSDSGNTIYF. For the CDR3, the DNA is TGTGCCAGTAAGCCGACAGGGTCCGACTCTGGAAACACCATATATTTT.